This T cell receptor beta chain came from a study of blood T cell repertoires in COVID-19. With 4 bases removed from V and 3 bases from J, the gap between germline ends came to 16 bases. CDR3 length equals 15 residues. Germline CDR1 and CDR2: SEHNR and FQNEAQ (reference sequence). The table came from immunoSEQ multiplex PCR; TCRdb's copy has only in-frame clones and leaves some out. The sample carries 200,000 or so clones, approximately 82% recorded once. The clonotype comes from a human donor with acute or convalescent COVID-19. The donor label of this sample is uncertain. The sequencing input was peripheral blood. The chain links TRBV7-9 to TRBJ2-7, with D possibly matching TRBD1 (6 bases). This CDR3 reads CASSSVQGASYEQYF. DNA of the CDR3: TGTGCCAGCAGCTCGGTACAGGGTGCCAGCTACGAGCAGTACTTC.